The 3 T cell receptor beta chains below come from one sample, sequenced in a study of blood T cell repertoires in COVID-19. The table came from immunoSEQ multiplex PCR; TCRdb's copy has only in-frame clones and leaves some out. The table includes approximately 70,000 clones, about 75% detected once. Specimen: PBMCs or T cells enriched from blood (not recorded which). The receptors were gathered from a woman aged 55-75 years who had been exposed to COVID-19.

The chain has TRBV29-1 and TRBJ1-2; maybe TRBD1 (6 bases). Germline CDR1 is SQVTM and CDR2 is ANQGSEA. This CDR3 comprises 13 residues. V was clipped by 7 bases and J by 6 bases, with 18 bases between them. The CDR3 DNA sequence: TGCAGCGCTCGATTTCTTACAGGGAATGGCTACACCTTC. It codes for CSARFLTGNGYTF.

V is TRBV28 and J is TRBJ1-6, with D unresolved. Germline assignment: CDR1 MDHEN and CDR2 SYDVKM. The CDR3 is made up of 17 amino acids. With 5 bases removed from V and 9 bases from J, the gap between germline ends came to 23 bases. CDR3 in amino acids: CASSPPFGTARGSPLHF. The CDR3 DNA is TGTGCCAGCAGTCCTCCCTTCGGTACAGCTCGGGGTTCACCCCTCCACTTT.

V and J are TRBV19 and TRBJ1-2; D is uncertain. Per the germline V gene, CDR1 is LNHDA and CDR2 is SQIVND (reference sequence). Trimming left V 6 bases short and J 6 bases short, with 11 bases between. The CDR3 length is 12 residues. The DNA of the CDR3 is TGTGCCAGTAGCCGTGGGGAGAATGGCTACACCTTC. Protein sequence: CASSRGENGYTF.